This T cell receptor (beta chain) originates from a study of blood T cell repertoires in COVID-19. Study in general: Donors in the United States, Italy and Spain gave samples during acute or convalescent COVID-19. Sources were T cells, B-cell-depleted T cells, or PBMCs; the material itself was cDNA or gDNA.

Trimming removed 3 bases from V and 13 bases from J, with 22 bases in between. CDR3 length equals 14 residues. Per the germline V gene, CDR1 is SGHNT and CDR2 is YYREEE (reference sequence). Source study methods: Estimates of nucleated cell counts were drawn from the amplification of reference gene primers. Profiling relied on immunoSEQ multiplex PCR, and the TCRdb table lists in-frame clones only, not all of them. V and J calls and clone size are given by that table; D and trimming were obtained from the DNA. Of 40,000 to 55,000 clones listed, 75% to 95% are singletons. Material for sequencing was peripheral blood. The clonotype comes from a man between 70 and 80 years old with active COVID-19. The rearrangement links TRBV5-4 to TRBJ1-2, with D tentatively TRBD1 (6 bases). CDR3 protein: CASSSPGTLAPLTF. CDR3 coding DNA: TGTGCCAGCAGCTCTCCCGGGACACTCGCACCGCTCACCTTC.